This TCR beta chain originates from a study of blood T cells in healthy people across ages. Study-wide findings and caveats: Per million T cells, TCR beta diversity dropped roughly linearly as age increased. Possibly confounding the expanded clonotype changes was the fact that donor CMV status was unknown.

Using a J-beta primer mix together with a sample-barcoded 5' primer, a second PCR was run for roughly 6 to 12 cycles. TCRdb called the 5' RACE reads again in MiXCR, with one record for every CDR3 protein. Of hundreds of thousands of distinct CDR3 sequences in the sample, 22% were seen once. This clonotype was recorded at least ten times. Its antigen remains unidentified. Donors each provided ten milliliters of peripheral blood. There are 15 residues in the CDR3. CDR1 is SEHNR, CDR2 FQNEAQ, per germline (reference sequence). Trimming took off 6 bases at V and 6 bases at J, with 19 bases between the two ends.

This chain connects TRBV7-9 to TRBJ2-3, with no clear D. Sequenced sample: blood. The TCR sequence derives from a man between 65 and 80 years old in good health. The CDR3 reads CASSIIGSFGDTQYF. The CDR3, as DNA: TGTGCCAGCAGTATAATCGGTTCCTTCGGTGATACGCAGTATTTT. Full variable domain (missing parts from reference TRBV7-9 and TRBJ2-3): DTGVSQNPRHKITKRGQNVTFRCDPISEHNRLYWYRQTLGQGPEFLTYFQNEAQLEKSRLLSDRFSAERPKGSFSTLEIQRTEQGDSAMYLCASSIIGSFGDTQYFGPGTRLTVL.